Listed below are T cell receptor beta chains from one sample, sequenced in a study of cytomegalovirus exposure and HLA in healthy donors. Sequenced by immunoSEQ multiplex PCR; TCRdb stores in-frame clones only, minus some. Seen in this sample are some 110,000 clones; the ten most common clones hold 3.7%. The sequenced sample was PBMCs. These receptors were collected from a man under 40 in good health and CMV-seronegative. CDR3s leave out the opening cysteine and the closing phenylalanine or tryptophan. The order of the fields is V gene, D gene, CDR3 protein. The D gene is left open where the match is weak.

>TRBV19|TRBD1
ASSPGQGAMMNTEAF
>TRBV5-5|TRBD1
ASSLSPTGASGNTIY
>TRBV5-1|TRBD2
ASSPGSGGYQETQY
>TRBV5-4|.
ASSQEGRTEAF
>TRBV27|.
ASSPTAGVYNEQF
>TRBV19|TRBD1
ASSRRTGAGEKLF
>TRBV7-9|.
ASSDRLESTEAF
>TRBV7-9|.
ASSLWGRDEKLF
>TRBV28|.
ASSYREIEAF
>TRBV7-2|TRBD1
ASSLGQGARGYT
>TRBV14|TRBD1
ASSTQGSRRKTQY
>TRBV7-9|.
ASSLESPVQF
>TRBV14|.
ASSQGWSLHNEQF
>TRBV6-1|TRBD1
ASNGQGSGNQPQH
>TRBV30|.
AWSDRANQPQH
>TRBV15|.
ATRSPDGGISPQH
>TRBV4-1|.
ASSQRGVQETQY
>TRBV7-2|.
ASSFSTSYQY
>TRBV7-9|TRBD1
ASSFGTGGPDTQY
>TRBV2|.
ASSRAGYEQY
>TRBV19|TRBD1
ATRQGWEQY
>TRBV5-1|.
ASSLSFSDTQY
>TRBV5-5|TRBD1
ASTSRGQHDYEQY
>TRBV9|TRBD1
ASSAGQGAGNEQF
>TRBV19|.
ASGGALSNYGYT
>TRBV11-2|.
ASSLGTAYEQY
>TRBV7-9|TRBD1
ASSFQGTGAYNEQF
>TRBV6-5|TRBD1
ASSYPGQVYGYT
>TRBV5-6|.
ASSLAYRETGNTIY
>TRBV20-1|.
SAKSWPEQY
>TRBV19|TRBD1
ASRGDRGRPLH
>TRBV29-1|TRBD1
SVEGRGRSGSNQPQH
>TRBV27|.
ASRGRDKGNYGYT
>TRBV6-5|TRBD2
AAGGQTDTQY
>TRBV6-5|.
ASSDTYEQY
>TRBV9|.
ASSLGRAGPEQY
>TRBV28|TRBD1
ASSLLQGIRRKLF
>TRBV12-2|.
ASRSPTGNTEAF
>TRBV6-1|.
ASSEAGLGHVRSGNTIY
>TRBV5-1|TRBD2
ASKGSGGPYQETQY